Relative to its sample, the clone carrying this T cell receptor (beta chain) is medium-sized. What it recognizes is unknown. Germline CDR1 is GTSNPN and CDR2 is SVGIG (reference sequence). Trimming pared 4 bases from V and 0 bases from J, leaving 9 bases between. The CDR3 is 13 residues long. The protocol was immunoSEQ multiplex PCR, while the TCRdb copy is restricted to in-frame clones and leaves out a portion. The profile covers some 28,000 clones, with roughly 80% appearing a single time and 20% to 25% taken by the ten largest. Brentuximab vedotin exposure varied among the patients, all of whom had relapsed after autologous stem cell transplantation. This sample is part of a study of PD-1 blockade in classical Hodgkin lymphoma. Study-wide results and caveats: Some patients began nivolumab under 1 year after ASCT. These patients were excluded from later analyses. Baseline diversity was lower in partial responders and progressors than complete responders.

The input for sequencing was peripheral blood mononuclear cells (PBMCs), taken before the second cycle of nivolumab. The V and J genes are TRBV30 and TRBJ1-1, with D unclear. This clonotype was obtained from a human donor with classical Hodgkin lymphoma. The CDR3: CAWTGNMNTEAFF. The CDR3 bases are TGTGCCTGGACGGGAAACATGAACACTGAAGCTTTCTTT. The variable domain in full, completed from reference TRBV30 and TRBJ1-1, reads SQTIHQWPATLVQPVGSPLSLECTVEGTSNPNLYWYRQAAGRGLQLLFYSVGIGQISSEVPQNLSASRPQDRQFILSSKKLLLSDSGFYLCAWTGNMNTEAFFGQGTRLTVV.